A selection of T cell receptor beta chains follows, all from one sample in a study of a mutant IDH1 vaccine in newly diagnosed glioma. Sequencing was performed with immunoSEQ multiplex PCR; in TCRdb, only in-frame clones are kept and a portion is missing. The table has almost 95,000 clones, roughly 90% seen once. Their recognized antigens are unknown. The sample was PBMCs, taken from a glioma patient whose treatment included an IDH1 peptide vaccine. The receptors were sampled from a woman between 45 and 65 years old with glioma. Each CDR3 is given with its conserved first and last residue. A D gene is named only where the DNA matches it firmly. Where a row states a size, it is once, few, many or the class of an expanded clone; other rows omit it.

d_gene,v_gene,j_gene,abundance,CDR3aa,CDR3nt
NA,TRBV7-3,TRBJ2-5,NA,CASSSGTMAQYF,TGTGCCAGCAGCTCCGGGACCATGGCCCAGTACTTC
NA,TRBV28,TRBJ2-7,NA,CASSGEMEAEQYF,TGTGCCAGCAGTGGGGAAATGGAGGCCGAGCAGTACTTC
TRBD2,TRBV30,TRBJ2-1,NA,CAWSPGLAGVPHRDEQFF,TGTGCCTGGAGCCCGGGACTAGCGGGAGTACCTCACCGCGATGAGCAGTTCTTC
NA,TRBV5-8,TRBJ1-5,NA,CASSMQGNQPQHF,TGTGCCAGCAGCATGCAGGGGAATCAGCCCCAGCATTTT
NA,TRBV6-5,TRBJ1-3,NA,CASSYRNTIYF,TGTGCCAGCAGTTATCGAAACACCATATATTTT
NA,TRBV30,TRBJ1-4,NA,CAWSGGFATNEKLFF,TGTGCCTGGAGTGGCGGTTTCGCAACTAATGAAAAACTGTTTTTT
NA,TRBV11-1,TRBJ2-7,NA,CASSLEQGPTYEQYF,TGTGCCAGCAGCTTAGAACAGGGACCTACCTACGAGCAGTACTTC
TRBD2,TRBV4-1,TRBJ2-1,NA,CASSQAKGLAGPISYYNEQFF,TGCGCCAGCAGCCAAGCGAAGGGACTAGCGGGACCCATAAGCTACTACAATGAGCAGTTCTTC
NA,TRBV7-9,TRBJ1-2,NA,CASSLRGYTF,TGTGCCAGCAGCTTACGAGGCTACACCTTC
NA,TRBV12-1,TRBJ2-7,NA,CASSHRDF,TGTGCCAGCAGCCACAGGGACTTC
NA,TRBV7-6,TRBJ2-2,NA,CASSLVPGRGAGELFF,TGTGCCAGCAGCTTAGTACCCGGGAGAGGGGCCGGGGAGCTGTTTTTT
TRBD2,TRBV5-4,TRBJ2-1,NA,CASSLTGGKNSEQFF,TGTGCCAGCAGCTTGACGGGAGGCAAAAATAGTGAGCAGTTCTTC
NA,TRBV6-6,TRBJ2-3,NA,CASSYNSDTQYF,TGTGCCAGCAGTTATAATTCAGATACGCAGTATTTT
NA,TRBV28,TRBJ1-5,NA,CASSLLGAYQPQHF,TGTGCCAGCAGTTTATTGGGGGCCTATCAGCCCCAGCATTTT
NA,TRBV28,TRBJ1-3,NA,CASSLLGIGNTIYF,TGTGCCAGCAGTTTATTAGGGATTGGAAACACCATATATTTT
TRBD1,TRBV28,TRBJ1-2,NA,CASSSGQGGIYGYTF,TGTGCCAGCAGTTCGGGACAGGGGGGGATCTATGGCTACACCTTC
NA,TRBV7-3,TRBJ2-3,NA,CASSFAGTSTDTQYF,TGTGCCAGCAGCTTCGCGGGCACTAGCACAGATACGCAGTATTTT
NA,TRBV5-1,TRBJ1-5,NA,CASSLEGGGNQPQHF,TGCGCCAGCAGCTTGGAGGGGGGGGGCAATCAGCCCCAGCATTTT
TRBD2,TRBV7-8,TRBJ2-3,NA,CASSLGRGASTDTQYF,TGTGCCAGCAGCTTAGGGCGGGGGGCTAGCACAGATACGCAGTATTTT
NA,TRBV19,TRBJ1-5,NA,CASTGSGNQPQHF,TGTGCCAGTACTGGGAGTGGCAATCAGCCCCAGCATTTT
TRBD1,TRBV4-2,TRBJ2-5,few,CASSPPGQGGQETQYF,TGTGCCAGCAGCCCCCCGGGACAGGGAGGGCAAGAGACCCAGTACTTC
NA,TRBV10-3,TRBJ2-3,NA,CAISSQIPSTDTQYF,TGTGCCATCAGTTCACAGATCCCTAGCACAGATACGCAGTATTTT
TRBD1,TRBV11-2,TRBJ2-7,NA,CASSLGTGTYEQYF,TGTGCCAGCAGCTTAGGGACAGGGACCTACGAGCAGTACTTC
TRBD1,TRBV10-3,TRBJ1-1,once,CAIGGQGGNTEAFF,TGTGCCATCGGAGGACAGGGCGGAAACACTGAAGCTTTCTTT
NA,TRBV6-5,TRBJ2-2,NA,CASSYVDRTGELFF,TGTGCCAGCAGTTACGTCGACCGCACCGGGGAGCTGTTTTTT
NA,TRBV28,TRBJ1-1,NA,CASSLRGRAEAFF,TGTGCCAGCAGTTTAAGAGGGAGGGCCGAAGCTTTCTTT
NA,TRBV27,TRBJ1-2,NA,CASSLAAFGYGYTF,TGTGCCAGCAGTTTAGCGGCGTTTGGGTATGGCTACACCTTC
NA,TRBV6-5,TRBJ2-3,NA,CASKAGITDTQYF,TGTGCCAGCAAAGCGGGTATCACAGATACGCAGTATTTT
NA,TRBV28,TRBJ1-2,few,CAVRLKGYGYTF,TGTGCCGTAAGGCTAAAGGGCTATGGCTACACCTTC
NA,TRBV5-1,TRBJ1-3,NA,CASSSEVVSGNTIYF,TGCGCCAGCAGCTCGGAAGTTGTCTCTGGAAACACCATATATTTT
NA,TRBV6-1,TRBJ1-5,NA,CASRPGPQTGQPQHF,TGTGCCAGCCGACCCGGGCCCCAGACGGGCCAGCCCCAGCATTTT
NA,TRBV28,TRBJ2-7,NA,CASSVRGILYEQYF,TGTGCCAGCAGTGTTAGGGGGATACTATACGAGCAGTACTTC
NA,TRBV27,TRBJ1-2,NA,CASSFSGNYGYTF,TGTGCCAGCAGTTTCTCAGGGAACTATGGCTACACCTTC
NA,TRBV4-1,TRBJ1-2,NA,CASSPSTENYGYTF,TGCGCCAGCAGCCCATCGACAGAAAACTATGGCTACACCTTC
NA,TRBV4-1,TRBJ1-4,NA,CASSAVNMVVYEKLFF,TGCGCTAGCAGCGCCGTCAATATGGTAGTATATGAAAAACTGTTTTTT
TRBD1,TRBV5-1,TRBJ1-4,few,CASSLGTGNEKLFF,TGCGCCAGCAGCTTGGGGACAGGAAATGAAAAACTGTTTTTT
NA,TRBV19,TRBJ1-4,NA,CASCRVRNEKLFF,TGTGCCAGTTGCAGGGTGCGTAATGAAAAACTGTTTTTT
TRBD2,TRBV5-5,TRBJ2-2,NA,CASSPEAGLESTGELFF,TGTGCCAGCAGCCCGGAGGCGGGACTAGAATCCACCGGGGAGCTGTTTTTT
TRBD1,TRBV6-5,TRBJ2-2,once,CASSLTGPRELFF,TGTGCCAGCAGTTTGACAGGGCCTAGGGAGCTGTTTTTT
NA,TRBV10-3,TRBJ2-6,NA,CAISEEGPSSGANVLTF,TGTGCCATCAGCGAGGAGGGACCGAGCTCTGGGGCCAACGTCCTGACTTTC
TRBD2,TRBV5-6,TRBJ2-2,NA,CASSLVLAGGSTGELFF,TGTGCCAGCAGCTTGGTTCTAGCGGGAGGCAGCACCGGGGAGCTGTTTTTT
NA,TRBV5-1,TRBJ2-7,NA,CASSPWGAGEQYF,TGCGCCAGCAGCCCTTGGGGGGCGGGTGAGCAGTACTTC
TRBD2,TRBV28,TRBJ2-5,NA,CASSTSVAQETQYF,TGTGCCAGCAGTACTAGCGTCGCCCAAGAGACCCAGTACTTC
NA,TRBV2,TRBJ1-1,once,CASSVAGMNTEAFF,TGTGCCAGCAGTGTGGCGGGGATGAACACTGAAGCTTTCTTT
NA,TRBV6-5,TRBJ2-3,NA,CASSYSYTDTQYF,TGTGCCAGCAGTTACTCGTACACAGATACGCAGTATTTT
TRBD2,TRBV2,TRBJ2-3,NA,CASIGTSGPTDTQYF,TGTGCCAGCATCGGGACTAGCGGACCCACAGATACGCAGTATTTT
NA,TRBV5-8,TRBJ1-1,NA,CASSWTAMNTEAFF,TGTGCCAGCAGCTGGACGGCTATGAACACTGAAGCTTTCTTT
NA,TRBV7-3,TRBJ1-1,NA,CASKQDSSNTEAFF,TGTGCCAGCAAACAGGACAGCTCGAACACTGAAGCTTTCTTT
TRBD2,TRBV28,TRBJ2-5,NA,CASSFGLAATQETQYF,TGTGCCAGCAGTTTTGGACTAGCGGCAACTCAAGAGACCCAGTACTTC
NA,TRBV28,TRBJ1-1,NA,CASSFPDSYTEAFF,TGTGCCAGCAGTTTCCCGGACAGTTACACTGAAGCTTTCTTT
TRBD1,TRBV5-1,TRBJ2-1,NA,CASSLAATGDGNEQFF,TGCGCCAGCAGCTTGGCCGCGACAGGGGACGGGAATGAGCAGTTCTTC
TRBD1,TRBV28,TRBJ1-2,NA,CASTPGTVTYGYTF,TGTGCCAGCACCCCCGGGACAGTGACCTATGGCTACACCTTC
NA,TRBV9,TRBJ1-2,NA,CASSVDREHHGYTF,TGTGCCAGCAGCGTAGACAGGGAACATCATGGCTACACCTTC
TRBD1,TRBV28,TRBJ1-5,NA,CASSSPGQGNQPQHF,TGTGCCAGCAGTTCTCCGGGACAGGGCAATCAGCCCCAGCATTTT
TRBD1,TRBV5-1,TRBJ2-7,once,CASSSGTGGSYEQYF,TGCGCCAGCAGCTCAGGGACAGGGGGTTCGTACGAGCAGTACTTC
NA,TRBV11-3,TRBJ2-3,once,CASSLSRDGTDTQYF,TGTGCCAGCAGCTTATCCAGGGATGGCACAGATACGCAGTATTTT
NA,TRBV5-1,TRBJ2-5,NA,CASSFVQTPGQETQYF,TGCGCCAGCAGCTTTGTCCAAACACCCGGTCAAGAGACCCAGTACTTC